The 24 T cell receptor beta chains in this list originate from one sample, sequenced in a study of cytomegalovirus exposure and HLA in healthy donors. The study ran its PCR with 60 Vbeta and 13 Jbeta primers. Sequenced by immunoSEQ multiplex PCR; TCRdb stores in-frame clones only, minus some. The clone table shows about 88,000 clones, with the ten largest holding 5.5% to 6.5%. Sequencing was done on a sample of PBMCs. These receptors originate from a girl aged 10-17 years in good health and CMV-seropositive.

The chain combines TRBV11-2 with TRBJ1-1; D not certain. Germline-derived CDR1 and CDR2 are SGHAT and FQNNGV. The germline V and J ends were trimmed by 5 bases and 6 bases, with 7 bases remaining between them. The CDR3 loop spans 11 amino acids. The CDR3 region is CASSREAEAFF. Here the CDR3 DNA reads TGTGCCAGCAGCCGCGAGGCTGAAGCTTTCTTT. The full variable domain, in which reference TRBV11-2 and TRBJ1-1 provide the parts outside the CDR3, is EAGVAQSPRYKIIEKRQSVAFWCNPISGHATLYWYQQILGQGPKLLIQFQNNGVVDDSQLPKDRFSAERLKGVDSTLKIQPAKLEDSAVYLCASSREAEAFFGQGTRLTVV.

CDR3 bases: TGTGCCAGTAGCATTTTTTTAGGAAACAGAGATTATAACTATGGCTACACCTTC. Protein product: CASSIFLGNRDYNYGYTF. The chain carries TRBV19 and TRBJ1-2; no reliable D call. Germline CDR1 and CDR2: LNHDA and SQIVND (reference sequence). This CDR3 spans 18 amino acids. The V end lost 6 bases, the J end lost 1 base, and 24 bases lay between the germline ends.

This chain uses TRBV9 with TRBJ2-3; D is unresolved. V lost 5 bases to trimming and J lost 1 base, with 14 bases between them. The CDR3 is made up of 15 amino acids. Germline CDR1 is SGDLS and CDR2 is YYNGEE. CDR3 sequence reads: CASSPAPLRTDTQYF. In DNA form, the CDR3 reads TGTGCCAGCAGTCCCGCGCCACTTCGCACAGATACGCAGTATTTT.

The rearrangement joins TRBV4-1 to TRBJ2-7; possible D gene TRBD1, 5 bases. The ends were cut back, 3 bases at V and 2 bases at J, with 11 bases in the middle. Per the germline V gene, CDR1 is MGHRA and CDR2 is YSYEKL. The CDR3 covers 14 residues. The DNA of the CDR3 is TGCGCCAGCAGCCACGAAAGGGGAACCTACGAGCAGTACTTC. This translates into CASSHERGTYEQYF.

This rearrangement joins TRBV27 to TRBJ2-1; 7 nucleotides line up with TRBD1. Trimming removed 5 bases from V and 3 bases from J; junction bases left unmatched: 10. This CDR3 comprises 16 residues. CDR1 is MNHEY and CDR2 is SMNVEV in the germline V gene (reference sequence). Here the CDR3 reads CASSLGRDSLYNEQFF. CDR3 coding DNA: TGTGCCAGCAGTCTGGGCCGGGACAGCCTCTACAATGAGCAGTTCTTC.

This rearrangement joins TRBV19 to TRBJ2-7, with 7 bases aligning to TRBD1. The CDR3 contains 14 residues. Trimming cost V 4 bases and J 2 bases; bases outside gene matches: 5. Looked up from germline, CDR1 is LNHDA and CDR2 is SQIVND (reference sequence). Written as DNA, the CDR3 is TGTGCCAGTAGTAGGCGGACAGGCCCCTACGAGCAGTACTTC. Its translation: CASSRRTGPYEQYF.

V gene TRBV7-9 combines with J gene TRBJ1-1; no clear D. The V and J ends lost 3 bases and 4 bases respectively, with 15 bases between them. CDR3 size: 15 residues. CDR1 and CDR2 from the germline V gene are SEHNR and FQNEAQ (reference sequence). This CDR3 is CASSFGDTLGTEAFF. For the CDR3, the DNA is TGTGCCAGCAGCTTCGGCGACACCCTGGGCACTGAAGCTTTCTTT.

The CDR3 reads CASSQGAEQYF. The CDR3 DNA reads TGCGCCAGCAGCCAGGGAGCCGAGCAGTACTTC. This sequence joins TRBV4-1 and TRBJ2-5, with a possible D match to TRBD2 (5 bases). The J call may be wrong; the DNA end is better matched by TRBJ2-7. Germline V CDR1 and CDR2: MGHRA, YSYEKL. The CDR3 runs to 11 residues.

The chain combines TRBV6-1 with TRBJ2-3; D is ambiguous. The V end lost 6 bases, the J end lost 0 bases, and 4 bases lay between the germline ends. Per germline, CDR1 MNHNS and CDR2 SASEGT. CDR3 size: 12 residues. The CDR3 region has the DNA TGTGCCAGCAGCGGGAGCACAGATACGCAGTATTTT. This translates into CASSGSTDTQYF.

The chain uses TRBV5-1 and TRBJ2-3; a possible D gene is TRBD1 (5 bases). CDR1 and CDR2 (germline): SGHRS, YFSETQ. This CDR3 comprises 15 residues. The V gene lost 0 bases and the J gene lost 4 bases, with 12 bases spanning the gap. Here the CDR3 DNA reads TGCGCCAGCAGCTTGGTGGGGCCGACCGCAGATACGCAGTATTTT. This codes for CASSLVGPTADTQYF.

The chain uses TRBV29-1 and TRBJ2-5, with D perhaps matching TRBD1 (6 bases). In germline, CDR1 is SQVTM, CDR2 ANQGSEA. V was clipped by 1 base and J by 4 bases, with 7 bases between them. The CDR3 is made up of 12 amino acids. This CDR3 is CSVEARGETQYF. CDR3 nucleotides: TGCAGCGTTGAAGCCAGGGGAGAGACCCAGTACTTC. The variable domain in full, completed from reference TRBV29-1 and TRBJ2-5, reads SAVISQKPSRDICQRGTSLTIQCQVDSQVTMMFWYRQQPGQSLTLIATANQGSEATYESGFVIDKFPISRPNLTFSTLTVSNMSPEDSSIYLCSVEARGETQYFGPGTRLLVL.

This CDR3 reads CASSVEEDRVNTEAFF. In DNA form, the CDR3 reads TGTGCCAGCAGCGTAGAAGAAGACAGGGTGAACACTGAAGCTTTCTTT. V is TRBV9 and J is TRBJ1-1; 7 nucleotides line up with TRBD1. The CDR3 extends over 16 amino acids. Germline V CDR1 and CDR2: SGDLS, YYNGEE. The J segment lost 0 bases and the V segment lost 0 bases, leaving 5 bases of the junction unmatched.

The chain is built from TRBV2 and TRBJ2-5, with D unclear. V lost 2 bases and J lost 7, with 5 bases in between. The germline gives CDR1 SNHLY, CDR2 FYNNEI. The CDR3 has 11 residues. Here the CDR3 DNA reads TGTGCCAGCAGTGAACCGAGGACCCAGTACTTC. It encodes CASSEPRTQYF.

The chain couples TRBV15 to TRBJ2-3; weak D call: TRBD1 (7 bases). The CDR3 has 13 amino acids. V was pared by 5 bases and J by 6 bases, with 12 bases between. Germline CDR1 is LNHNV and CDR2 is YYDKDF (reference sequence). The CDR3 loop reads CATSSRGDDTQYF. As DNA, the CDR3 is TGTGCCACCAGCTCCAGGGGGGACGATACGCAGTATTTT.

The chain is built from TRBV4-3 and TRBJ1-6; TRBD1 matches 7 bases. The CDR3 covers 15 residues. The ends lost 0 bases at V and 7 bases at J; junction bases unmatched: 3. CDR1 and CDR2 from the germline V gene are LGHNA and YSLEER. CDR3: CASSQDPGGNSPLHF. CDR3 nucleotide sequence: TGCGCCAGCAGCCAAGATCCAGGGGGGAATTCACCCCTCCACTTT.

The chain employs TRBV6-1 and TRBJ2-3, with 10 bases fitting TRBD2. CDR1 is MNHNS, CDR2 SASEGT, per germline. CDR3 size: 18 residues. Trimming took 2 bases from V and 0 from J; bases not matched to a gene: 8. Here the CDR3 DNA reads TGTGCCAGCAGTGAACGCCCTAGCGGGGGCCAGAGCACAGATACGCAGTATTTT. Its protein product is CASSERPSGGQSTDTQYF.

On this clone itself: Its ends do not fully match the called genes, so a read error is possible. The chain combines TRBV7-7 with TRBJ2-1; 8 bases are a match to TRBD1. The CDR3 runs to 15 residues. The germline V gene encodes CDR1 SSHAT and CDR2 FNYEAQ (reference sequence). The DNA of the CDR3 is TGTGCTAGCAGCCTGGCACAGGGGGACTACAATGAGCAGTTCTTC. Translated: CASSLAQGDYNEQFF.

The chain is built from TRBV25-1 and TRBJ2-1; TRBD2 might be the D (6 bases). Trimming left V 3 bases short and J 5 bases short, with 14 bases between. Per germline, CDR1 MGHDK and CDR2 SYGVNS. This CDR3 is built from 15 residues. The CDR3 DNA follows: TGTGCCAGCAGTGACTCGGGGGACCCCGACAATGAGCAGTTCTTC. It yields the protein CASSDSGDPDNEQFF.

Here the CDR3 reads CASSLAGEAFF. The CDR3 DNA reads as TGTGCCAGCAGCTTAGCCGGTGAAGCTTTCTTT. The chain combines TRBV7-6 with TRBJ1-1, with unresolved D. V lost 0 bases to trimming and J lost 7 bases, with 3 bases between them. From germline, CDR1 is SGHVS and CDR2 FNYEAQ. This CDR3 comprises 11 residues.

This chain connects TRBV28 to TRBJ1-1; 9 bases are shared with TRBD1. The CDR3 has 13 residues. V was clipped by 7 bases and J by 7 bases; unmatched bases: 7. Germline CDR1 MDHEN, CDR2 SYDVKM. The CDR3 DNA reads as TGTGCCAGCAAAAGGACAGGGGTAGGTGAAGCTTTCTTT. This translates into CASKRTGVGEAFF.

The chain uses TRBV11-1 and TRBJ2-5, with 9 bases lining up with TRBD1. CDR1 is SGHAT, CDR2 FQDESV, per germline (reference sequence). The CDR3 length is 14 residues. V shed 5 bases, J shed 3 bases, and the junction held 4 bases outside the gene matches. CDR3 region: CASSLTGGEETQYF. Written as DNA, the CDR3 is TGTGCCAGCAGCCTAACAGGGGGCGAAGAGACCCAGTACTTC.

This rearrangement joins TRBV11-3 to TRBJ2-3, with D uncertain. Looked up from germline, CDR1 is SGHNT and CDR2 is YENEEA. Trimming removed 5 bases at V and 5 bases at J, with 14 bases between. The CDR3 extends over 14 amino acids. The CDR3: CASSRSHLRDTQYF. As DNA, the CDR3 is TGTGCCAGCAGCAGATCGCATCTAAGAGATACGCAGTATTTT.

The rearrangement uses TRBV5-6 and TRBJ2-5, with TRBD1 matching over 7 bases. Germline values: CDR1 SGHDT, CDR2 YYEEEE. This CDR3 spans 16 amino acids. V shed 0 bases, J shed 4 bases, and the junction held 9 bases outside the gene matches. This chain's CDR3 is CASSLGRQGMGETQYF. CDR3 nucleotide sequence: TGTGCCAGCAGCTTGGGGAGACAGGGAATGGGAGAGACCCAGTACTTC.

The rearrangement joins TRBV5-4 to TRBJ2-5; TRBD2 might be the D (7 bases). CDR1 is SGHNT, CDR2 YYREEE, per germline (reference sequence). The CDR3 runs 16 residues. The V and J ends lost 2 bases and 5 bases respectively, with 19 bases between them. For the CDR3, the DNA is TGTGCCAGCAGCTTCAGTCGGGGGGCCTCGATTGAGACCCAGTACTTC. Encoded protein: CASSFSRGASIETQYF.